This T cell receptor beta chain emerged from a study of blood T cell repertoires in COVID-19. Study context: Whether acute or convalescent, the COVID-19 samples came from the United States, Italy and Spain.

The table lists this clone with a few counts. V shed 5 bases and J shed 0 bases, with 17 bases lying between them. Germline V gene data show CDR1 as MNHEY and CDR2 as SMNVEV (reference sequence). This CDR3 comprises 17 residues. Sequencing was performed with immunoSEQ multiplex PCR; in TCRdb, only in-frame clones are kept and a portion is missing. Here the sample spans about 130,000 clones, around 78% being singletons. The chain has TRBV27 and TRBJ2-1; D gene ambiguous. This clonotype originated in a human donor in a cohort sampled during active COVID-19. Material: peripheral blood. CDR3 loop: CASSMTDWRSSYNEQFF. DNA for the CDR3: TGTGCCAGCAGTATGACCGACTGGCGGAGCTCCTACAATGAGCAGTTCTTC.